These 20 T cell receptor beta chains were all obtained from the same sample, sequenced in a study of T cell repertoires in cytomegalovirus infection. TCRdb reprocessed the reads via MiXCR and lists one record per CDR3 protein. This sample has around 630,000 distinct CDR3 sequences, with 20% to 25% found just once. Sequencing was done on a sample of CD8+ T cells from PBMCs. The origin of the receptors is a human donor in good health (CMV status not recorded). Some clones in this sample may be carry-over from other donors' samples.

This clonotype was seen more than once but under ten times. This chain links TRBV6-2 or TRBV6-3 with TRBJ2-3, with 8 bases lining up with TRBD2. Germline V gives CDR1 MNHEY, CDR2 SVGEGT. Trimming cost V 5 bases and J 4 bases; bases outside gene matches: 11. This CDR3 contains 16 residues. As DNA, the CDR3 is TGTGCCAGCAGTCCCTTGGGCGGGGGGTCTGCAGATACGCAGTATTTT. Protein product: CASSPLGGGSADTQYF.

This clonotype was seen more than once but under ten times. The chain recombines TRBV20-1 with TRBJ2-1; D tentatively fits TRBD1 or TRBD2 (6 bases each). The V gene lost 0 bases and the J gene lost 5 bases, with 26 bases spanning the gap. CDR1 and CDR2 from the germline V gene are DFQATT and SNEGSKA (reference sequence). The CDR3 runs 19 residues. DNA for the CDR3: TGCAGTGCTAGAGACCTGTTTTTCGGGGGCCTAGATCCCCACAATGAGCAGTTCTTC. Its protein is CSARDLFFGGLDPHNEQFF.

This clonotype was seen ten or more times. The CDR3 DNA reads as TGTGCCAGCAGCTTAGCGCCGGACTGGTCCTACGAGCAGTACTTC. The encoded protein is CASSLAPDWSYEQYF. The rearrangement joins TRBV7-9 to TRBJ2-7, with D possibly matching TRBD2 (5 bases). Germline V gene lookup returns CDR1 SEHNR and CDR2 FQNEAQ (reference sequence). V was cut by 0 bases and J by 1 base, with 10 bases left in between. CDR3 length: 15 residues.

For the CDR3, the DNA is TGTGCCAGCAGGGTATTAAGGGATGAGAGAAACATTCAGTACTTC. Translation gives CASRVLRDERNIQYF. The V and J genes are TRBV7-2 and TRBJ2-4, with D uncertain. The CDR3 loop spans 15 amino acids. Looked up from germline, CDR1 is SGHTA and CDR2 is FQGNSA. V was trimmed by 6 bases and J by 6 bases, leaving 18 bases between them.

This clonotype was seen a handful of times. This sequence joins TRBV12-3 or TRBV12-4 and TRBJ2-7, with D unresolved. The CDR3 loop spans 14 amino acids. Trimming cost V 3 bases and J 2 bases, with 11 bases left between them. In DNA, the CDR3 is TGTGCCAGCAGTTTTGAGAGCCGCACCTACGAGCAGTACTTC. Its protein is CASSFESRTYEQYF.

This clonotype was picked up many times. The chain joins TRBV7-2 to TRBJ2-1, with 14 bases lining up with TRBD2. The germline V gene has CDR1 SGHTA and CDR2 FQGNSA. CDR3 length: 18 residues. Losses at the gene ends were 5 bases for V and 6 bases for J; bases not matched to a gene: 12. The CDR3 coding sequence is TGTGCCAGCAGCCTGGGCCGGACTAGCGGGGGGCCTGGCAATGAGCAGTTCTTC. Protein sequence: CASSLGRTSGGPGNEQFF.

The genes are TRBV2 and TRBJ2-1; no firm D call. Trimming cost V 0 bases and J 4 bases, with 10 bases left between them. The CDR3 has 15 residues. The V gene's germline CDR1 is SNHLY and CDR2 FYNNEI. Here the CDR3 reads CASSEAHNPYNEQFF. The CDR3 DNA follows: TGTGCCAGCAGTGAAGCGCACAATCCTTACAATGAGCAGTTCTTC.

This clonotype was counted many times. The rearrangement joins TRBV11-3 to TRBJ2-1, with 7 nucleotides matching TRBD2. There are 14 residues in the CDR3. The trim removed 5 bases at V and 3 bases at J, leaving 4 bases unmatched. In germline, CDR1 is SGHNT, CDR2 YENEEA. The CDR3, as DNA: TGTGCCAGCAGCGGGGGGGATGGCTACAATGAGCAGTTCTTC. Protein: CASSGGDGYNEQFF. The full variable domain, in which reference TRBV11-3 and TRBJ2-1 provide the parts outside the CDR3, is EAGVVQSPRYKIIEKKQPVAFWCNPISGHNTLYWYLQNLGQGPELLIRYENEEAVDDSQLPKDRFSAERLKGVDSTLKIQPAELGDSAVYLCASSGGDGYNEQFFGPGTRLTVL.

This clonotype was observed at least ten times. The V and J genes are TRBV7-6 and TRBJ2-1, with 10 bases fitting TRBD2. The V and J ends lost 3 bases and 4 bases, in that order; junction bases with no gene match: 6. CDR1 is SGHVS, CDR2 FNYEAQ, per germline. This CDR3 is built from 16 residues. The CDR3 bases are TGTGCCAGCAGCTTCCTAGCGGGGGACGTATACAATGAGCAGTTCTTC. This sequence encodes CASSFLAGDVYNEQFF.

The chain recombines TRBV6-6 with TRBJ1-2; D might be TRBD1 (5 bases). Looked up from germline, CDR1 is MNHNY and CDR2 is SVGAGI (reference sequence). V was trimmed by 2 bases and J by 4 bases, leaving 8 bases between them. The CDR3 has 13 amino acids. The CDR3 spells CASSYKTAYGYTF. The CDR3 DNA reads TGTGCCAGCAGTTACAAGACAGCCTATGGCTACACCTTC.

The J gene is TRBJ1-1, the V gene TRBV18, with D possibly matching TRBD1 (6 bases). Trimming stripped 4 bases from V and 7 bases from J, with 13 bases between. The CDR3 spans 13 residues. Germline V gives CDR1 KGHSH, CDR2 LQKENI. The CDR3 DNA follows: TGTGCCAGCTCACTTTGGGACAAGCGTGAAGCTTTCTTT. Amino acid sequence: CASSLWDKREAFF.

The chain has TRBV11-2 and TRBJ1-2; tentatively, D is TRBD1 (6 bases). The CDR3 extends over 16 amino acids. V was cut by 5 bases and J by 2 bases, with 18 bases left in between. Germline V gene sequence: CDR1 SGHAT, CDR2 FQNNGV. In DNA form, the CDR3 reads TGTGCCAGCAGCCTCGCGGGGGGCGGAACCAACTATGGCTACACCTTC. Translation gives CASSLAGGGTNYGYTF.

V gene TRBV7-8 combines with J gene TRBJ2-3; the D gene is possibly TRBD2 (5 bases). The CDR3 length is 12 residues. V dropped 8 bases and J dropped 2 bases, with 8 bases sitting between them. The germline V gene has CDR1 SGHVS and CDR2 FQNEAQ. CDR3 DNA: TGTGCCAGCGGCGGGCTCACAGATACGCAGTATTTT. It translates to CASGGLTDTQYF.

This clonotype was counted a few times. The chain is built from TRBV29-1 and TRBJ1-1; D is unclear. Germline V gene lookup returns CDR1 SQVTM and CDR2 ANQGSEA. The CDR3 loop spans 14 amino acids. CDR3 sequence: CSGQEWVLNTEAFF. CDR3 sequence (DNA): TGCAGTGGTCAGGAATGGGTACTGAACACTGAAGCTTTCTTT.

The table lists this clonotype with many counts. This chain uses TRBV6-5 with TRBJ2-1, with 9 bases that match TRBD1. Germline values: CDR1 MNHEY, CDR2 SVGAGI. This CDR3 has 15 residues. With V trimmed by 3 bases and J by 6 bases, 6 bases remained unmatched. In nucleotides, the CDR3 is TGTGCCAGCAGTTATGGGACAGGGTCCGGCAATGAGCAGTTCTTC. It codes for CASSYGTGSGNEQFF.

The chain employs TRBV5-1 and TRBJ1-1; 8 nucleotides line up with TRBD1. After removal of 4 bases from V and 3 bases from J, the junction contained 14 bases not matched to a gene. Germline CDR1 reads SGHRS; CDR2 reads YFSETQ. The CDR3 runs to 17 residues. CDR3: CASSPVPTGAGHTEAFF. The CDR3 region has the DNA TGCGCCAGCAGCCCCGTACCGACAGGGGCGGGCCACACTGAAGCTTTCTTT.

DNA for the CDR3: TGTGCCAGCAGCTTGGCCGTGGCCCGAAGGGAGACCCAGTACTTC. Its translation is CASSLAVARRETQYF. V gene TRBV5-5 combines with J gene TRBJ2-5; no clear D. The V gene lost 0 bases and the J gene lost 5 bases, with 14 bases spanning the gap. This CDR3 is 15 amino acids long. The germline CDR1 and CDR2 sequences are SGHKS and YYEKEE (reference sequence).

This clonotype was recorded a few times. The gene calls are TRBV7-9 and TRBJ1-4; D gene uncertain. The CDR3 has 14 amino acids. CDR1 is SEHNR and CDR2 is FQNEAQ in the germline V gene (reference sequence). Trimming pared 7 bases from V and 3 bases from J, leaving 12 bases between. The CDR3 spells CASTQAEANEKLFF. CDR3 DNA: TGTGCCAGCACCCAGGCCGAGGCTAATGAAAAACTGTTTTTT.

The chain carries TRBV4-3 and TRBJ1-1; unclear D gene. Germline V CDR1 and CDR2: LGHNA, YSLEER. Trimming pared 3 bases from V and 3 bases from J, leaving 11 bases between. CDR3 size: 14 residues. The CDR3 nucleotides are TGCGCCAGCAGCCACTGGGGAGGTCACACTGAAGCTTTCTTT. Translated: CASSHWGGHTEAFF.

This clonotype has a count of ten or more. The genes are TRBV12-3 or TRBV12-4 and TRBJ2-7; D is undetermined. This CDR3 region has 13 residues. V was pared by 1 base and J by 5 bases, with 9 bases between. CDR3 bases: TGTGCCAGCAGTTTAGGCCGGGCGGACGAGCAGTACTTC. Translated: CASSLGRADEQYF.